The sample holds many counts of the clone carrying this T cell receptor (beta chain). Its antigen remains unidentified. Based on clinical symptoms, serum thyroxine and TRAb, thyroid ultrasound and orbital computed tomography, diagnoses were reached. It was 10 ml of fresh peripheral blood that supplied the PBMCs. This record comes from a study of T cells in Graves' hyperthyroidism and ophthalmopathy. Overall study findings and caveats: Among clonotypes expanded in thyroid above 0.001, most were also found in blood. Through a model of 13 V-J features, ophthalmopathy was separated from stable hyperthyroidism.

RNA transcripts gave rise to amplified TCR beta CDR3 regions. A first-round RT-PCR of the TCR CDR3 used the HTBI primer set. One entry per CDR3 protein results from TCRdb running MiXCR on the multiplex PCR reads. The sample contains hundreds of thousands of distinct CDR3 sequences, around 24% of which appear only once. The CDR3 is 16 amino acids. V gave up 2 bases and J gave up 2 bases, with 12 bases separating them. Germline lookup yields CDR1 MNHEY and CDR2 SVGAGI. The V and J genes are TRBV6-5 and TRBJ2-2; D possibly uses TRBD1 or TRBD2 (5 bases each). The receptor's source is a woman aged 25 to 39 with Graves' ophthalmopathy. The sample comprised blood. CDR3 sequence (DNA): TGTGCCAGCAGTTACGAGGGGCAGCGAAACACCGGGGAGCTGTTTTTT. It specifies CASSYEGQRNTGELFF.